A single sample is the source of the 7 T cell receptor beta chains below, sequenced in a study of shared clonotypes between healthy human individuals. Naive CD8 cells comprised CD45RO-negative, CCR7-positively selected cells, excluding terminally differentiated effector memory CD45RA+ cells. Clones were read by immunoSEQ multiplex PCR, and TCRdb kept only the in-frame ones, dropping some. The sample comprises under 2,000,000 clones, roughly 94% of which are singletons, and more than 0.95% rests with the top ten. Sequencing input: naive CD8+ T cells sorted from blood. These receptors all come from a young man in good health.

The rearrangement links TRBV28 to TRBJ2-5; tentative D call: TRBD1 (6 bases). The CDR3 is made up of 14 amino acids. V was clipped by 5 bases and J by 5 bases, with 15 bases between them. Germline V gene data show CDR1 as MDHEN and CDR2 as SYDVKM. CDR3 residues: CASSLQGSRETQYF. The CDR3 DNA is TGTGCCAGCAGTCTACAGGGTTCTCGGGAGACCCAGTACTTC.

In this sample, this clone turned up once. This chain uses TRBV5-1 with TRBJ1-2; TRBD1 might be the D (6 bases). The CDR3 is made up of 14 amino acids. Germline CDR1 is SGHRS and CDR2 is YFSETQ. Trimming pared 3 bases from V and 1 base from J, leaving 10 bases between. DNA of the CDR3: TGCGCCAGCAGCTCCACAGGGATTAACTATGGCTACACCTTC. It encodes CASSSTGINYGYTF.

The chain joins TRBV5-4 to TRBJ2-5; D gene ambiguous. The V and J ends lost 3 bases and 4 bases respectively, with 16 bases between them. CDR1 and CDR2 (germline): SGHNT, YYREEE (reference sequence). CDR3 length: 15 amino acids. CDR3 in amino acids: CASSSPTVSGETQYF. The DNA of the CDR3 is TGTGCCAGCAGCTCCCCAACGGTTTCGGGAGAGACCCAGTACTTC.

The gene calls are TRBV19 and TRBJ1-6; 7 nucleotides line up with TRBD1. This CDR3 region has 14 residues. J gave up 7 bases and V 5 bases, and 5 bases lay outside the gene matches. Per germline, CDR1 LNHDA and CDR2 SQIVND (reference sequence). CDR3 in amino acids: CASSFEGANSPLHF. CDR3 DNA: TGTGCCAGTAGTTTCGAGGGGGCCAATTCACCCCTCCACTTT.

The V gene is TRBV30, the J gene TRBJ1-1; 11 bases line up with TRBD1. V gave up 5 bases and J gave up 5 bases; unmatched junction bases: 4. CDR1 is GTSNPN and CDR2 is SVGIG in the germline V gene (reference sequence). This CDR3 region has 13 residues. The CDR3 sequence: CAWCWDRGTEAFF. In DNA, the CDR3 is TGTGCCTGGTGTTGGGACAGGGGGACTGAAGCTTTCTTT.

The chain combines TRBV19 with TRBJ2-7; maybe TRBD2 (5 bases). V lost 4 bases and J 0 bases, leaving 22 bases between the germline ends. The CDR3 contains 18 residues. Germline CDR1 is LNHDA and CDR2 is SQIVND (reference sequence). As DNA, the CDR3 is TGTGCCAGTAGTACAGGACCTGGTATTGATGGGAGCTCCTACGAGCAGTACTTC. Its translation: CASSTGPGIDGSSYEQYF.

The rearrangement links TRBV27 to TRBJ2-7, with TRBD2 identical over 7 bases. The CDR3 sequence is 14 residues long. J lost 2 bases, V lost 2 bases, and 3 bases had no gene match. CDR1 is MNHEY, CDR2 SMNVEV, per germline (reference sequence). CDR3 nucleotides: TGTGCCAGCAGTTTACTAGCGGAAGCCTACGAGCAGTACTTC. It is translated as CASSLLAEAYEQYF.